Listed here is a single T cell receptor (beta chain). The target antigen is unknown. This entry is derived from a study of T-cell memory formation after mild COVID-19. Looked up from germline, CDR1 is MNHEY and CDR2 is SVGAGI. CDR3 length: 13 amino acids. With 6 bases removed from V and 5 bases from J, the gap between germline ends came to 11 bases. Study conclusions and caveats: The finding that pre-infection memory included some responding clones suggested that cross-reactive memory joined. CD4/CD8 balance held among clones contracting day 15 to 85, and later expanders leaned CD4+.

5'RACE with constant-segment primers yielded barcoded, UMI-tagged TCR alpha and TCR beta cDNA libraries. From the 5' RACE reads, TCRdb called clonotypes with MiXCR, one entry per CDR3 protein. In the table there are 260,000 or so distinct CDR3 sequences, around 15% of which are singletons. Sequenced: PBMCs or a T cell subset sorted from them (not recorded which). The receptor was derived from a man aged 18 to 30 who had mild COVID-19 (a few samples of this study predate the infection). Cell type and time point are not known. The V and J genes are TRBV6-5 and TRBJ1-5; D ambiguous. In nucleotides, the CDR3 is TGTGCCAGCAGACCCGCCCGCGATCAGCCCCAGCATTTT. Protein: CASRPARDQPQHF.